The clone carrying this T cell receptor (beta chain) was detected a few times. A universal primer site arose from template switching, and cDNA bore unique molecular identifiers. TCRdb re-derived calls from the 5' RACE reads in MiXCR, one entry per CDR3 protein. Of 250,000 or so distinct CDR3 sequences in the sample, over 9.5% are singletons; the top ten hold more than 3.5%. This record belongs to a study of identical twins. A further study also used this sample, focusing on yellow fever vaccine responses in identical twins.

The sequence was collected from a woman between 18 and 30 years old in good health. Sequenced: memory (CD45RO+) T cells sorted from blood.

The CDR3 region is CASSYYANVAEQYF. The CDR3 DNA sequence: TGTGCCAGCAGTTATTATGCGAACGTAGCGGAGCAGTACTTC. The chain uses TRBV6-2 or TRBV6-3 and TRBJ2-7, with D possibly being TRBD2 (5 bases). Germline V gene data show CDR1 as MNHEY and CDR2 as SVGEGT. The CDR3 is 14 amino acids. V lost 3 bases and J 7 bases, leaving 16 bases between the germline ends.